The 24 T cell receptor beta chains listed next were all sequenced from one sample in a study of OX40 agonist ivuxolimab in advanced cancers. Only in-frame clones appear in the TCRdb table, and some are missing; sequencing was by immunoSEQ multiplex PCR. The data show more than 85,000 clones, roughly 83% seen once. The specimen was CD4+ or CD8+ T cells sorted from blood, collected in a trial of the OX40 agonist ivuxolimab. These receptors were collected from an adult with an advanced solid tumor such as melanoma, head and neck, liver or kidney cancer.

CDR3 sequence reads: CASSSQWGATETQYF. The CDR3 coding sequence is TGCGCCAGCAGCTCCCAATGGGGGGCAACAGAGACCCAGTACTTC. The rearrangement joins TRBV5-1 to TRBJ2-5, with D perhaps assigned TRBD1 or TRBD2 (6 bases each). Trimming removed 3 bases at V and 4 bases at J, with 16 bases between. The CDR3 covers 15 residues. Germline CDR1 SGHRS, CDR2 YFSETQ.

The genes are TRBV6-1 and TRBJ2-2; the match to TRBD2 covers 9 bases. CDR3 length: 15 amino acids. The germline V gene has CDR1 MNHNS and CDR2 SASEGT. V was clipped by 4 bases and J by 5 bases; unmatched bases: 5. This chain's CDR3 is CASSALAGVTGELFF. The CDR3 DNA reads TGTGCCAGCAGTGCTTTAGCGGGAGTTACCGGGGAGCTGTTTTTT.

V gene TRBV4-3 combines with J gene TRBJ1-5; a possible D gene is TRBD1 (5 bases). The CDR3 has 17 amino acids. Trimming took off 2 bases at V and 6 bases at J, with 20 bases between the two ends. Germline V CDR1 and CDR2: LGHNA, YSLEER. CDR3 DNA: TGCGCCAGCAGCCAATATGTTGGGAGGGGTCTCCCTCAGCCCCAGCATTTT. Its protein product is CASSQYVGRGLPQPQHF.

The CDR3 spells CASSLYSTSDEQYF. The CDR3 DNA reads as TGTGCCAGCAGCTTATACAGTACATCCGACGAGCAGTACTTC. The chain has TRBV7-7 and TRBJ2-7; D is unclear. Germline V gives CDR1 SSHAT, CDR2 FNYEAQ (reference sequence). Trimming pared 2 bases from V and 5 bases from J, leaving 13 bases between. The length of the CDR3 is 14 residues.

The chain recombines TRBV28 with TRBJ2-7, with D tentatively TRBD1 (5 bases). Germline loops: CDR1 MDHEN, CDR2 SYDVKM. Trimming cost V 5 bases and J 6 bases, with 20 bases left between them. The CDR3 has 15 amino acids. The CDR3 here is CASSAAGHRPSEQYF. The DNA for the CDR3 is TGTGCCAGCAGTGCCGCCGGACACCGTCCCAGCGAGCAGTACTTC.

The V and J genes are TRBV9 and TRBJ2-5; D is possibly TRBD1 (5 bases). This CDR3 spans 13 amino acids. Trimming shortened V by 0 bases and J by 5 bases, and 8 bases separated the two germline ends. The germline V gene has CDR1 SGDLS and CDR2 YYNGEE. The CDR3 is CASSVGGSETQYF. CDR3 in DNA: TGTGCCAGCAGCGTAGGGGGCAGCGAGACCCAGTACTTC.

The CDR3 DNA is TGTGCCAGCAGCCAAGAATGGTCCTCCTCATACGAGCAGTACTTC. This gives the protein CASSQEWSSSYEQYF. The rearrangement uses TRBV4-2 and TRBJ2-7; D is unclear. Germline V gene sequence: CDR1 LGHNA, CDR2 YNFKEQ. V dropped 0 bases and J dropped 4 bases, with 13 bases sitting between them. CDR3 length equals 15 residues.

V usage is TRBV15 and J usage is TRBJ2-1, with D possibly being TRBD1 (5 bases). V lost 2 bases to trimming and J lost 15 bases, with 17 bases between them. Germline lookup yields CDR1 LNHNV and CDR2 YYDKDF (reference sequence). The CDR3 consists of 13 residues. This CDR3 is CATSRRGAAPGFF. Written as DNA, the CDR3 is TGTGCCACCAGCAGAAGGGGCGCGGCCCCGGGGTTCTTC.

CDR3 sequence: CASSQGGSHEFF. DNA for the CDR3: TGTGCCAGCAGCCAAGGGGGTAGCCATGAGTTCTTC. J is TRBJ2-1 and V is TRBV14; D unclear. The V end lost 1 base, the J end lost 14 bases, and 12 bases lay between the germline ends. This CDR3 has 12 amino acids. Germline CDR1 is SGHDN and CDR2 is FVKESK. Variable domain in full (rest from reference TRBV14 and TRBJ2-1): EAGVTQFPSHSVIEKGQTVTLRCDPISGHDNLYWYRRVMGKEIKFLLHFVKESKQDESGMPNNRFLAERTGGTYSTLKVQPAELEDSGVYFCASSQGGSHEFFGPGTRLTVL.

This rearrangement joins TRBV5-1 to TRBJ2-2; 9 bases fit TRBD1. V trimming: 4 bases; J trimming: 0 bases; junction bases outside the gene matches: 7. Germline V gene sequence: CDR1 SGHRS, CDR2 YFSETQ. This CDR3 spans 17 amino acids. CDR3 DNA sequence: TGCGCCAGCAGCCAGGGCACAGGGGGCGCGAACACCGGGGAGCTGTTTTTT. Amino acid sequence: CASSQGTGGANTGELFF.

The chain couples TRBV6-5 to TRBJ1-6; D is ambiguous. Germline-derived CDR1 and CDR2 are MNHEY and SVGAGI. Trimming removed 2 bases at V and 4 bases at J, with 6 bases between. The CDR3 extends over 14 amino acids. CDR3 region: CASSYSQYNSPLHF. CDR3 bases: TGTGCCAGCAGTTACAGCCAATATAATTCACCCCTCCACTTT.

This chain joins TRBV6-6 and TRBJ1-6, with 10 bases matching TRBD1. The CDR3 has 13 residues. The J segment lost 10 bases and the V segment lost 5 bases, leaving 2 bases of the junction unmatched. CDR1 MNHNY and CDR2 SVGAGI come from the germline V gene (reference sequence). CDR3 loop: CASSTGQGSPLHF. In DNA, the CDR3 is TGTGCCAGCAGTACGGGACAGGGGTCACCCCTCCACTTT.

The chain recombines TRBV4-3 with TRBJ1-4, with D perhaps matching TRBD1 (5 bases). Trimming removed 4 bases at V and 4 bases at J, with 13 bases between. The CDR3 contains 15 residues. From germline, CDR1 is LGHNA and CDR2 YSLEER. For the CDR3, the DNA is TGCGCCAGCAGCCTCCCCGGGGCATATAATGAAAAACTGTTTTTT. Amino acids: CASSLPGAYNEKLFF.

In its sample, this clone was seen once. The chain links TRBV5-4 to TRBJ1-2, with D perhaps matching TRBD1 (6 bases). Deletions cut 4 bases from V and 1 base from J, with 14 bases between. The CDR3 is 15 amino acids. Germline V gene sequence: CDR1 SGHNT, CDR2 YYREEE (reference sequence). The CDR3 DNA reads TGTGCCAGCAGCCCCAGACAGGCGATTAACTATGGCTACACCTTC. It codes for CASSPRQAINYGYTF.

V is TRBV7-8 and J is TRBJ1-2; D is undetermined. The CDR3 sequence is 13 residues long. The germline V and J ends were trimmed by 1 base and 2 bases, with 5 bases remaining between them. Looked up from germline, CDR1 is SGHVS and CDR2 is FQNEAQ. In nucleotides, the CDR3 is TGTGCCAGCAGCTTAGGCCGGAACTATGGCTACACCTTC. This sequence encodes CASSLGRNYGYTF.

The chain is built from TRBV11-2 and TRBJ2-7; D gene uncertain. The CDR3 spans 15 residues. The germline V gene encodes CDR1 SGHAT and CDR2 FQNNGV. V was trimmed by 1 base and J by 1 base, leaving 11 bases between them. Here the CDR3 DNA reads TGTGCCAGCAGCTTAGCGTTTGGAAGGTCCTACGAGCAGTACTTC. Amino acid sequence: CASSLAFGRSYEQYF.

The chain recombines TRBV5-1 with TRBJ2-5; D perhaps matches TRBD1 (6 bases). Looked up from germline, CDR1 is SGHRS and CDR2 is YFSETQ. This CDR3 has 15 residues. Trimming pared 4 bases from V and 5 bases from J, leaving 18 bases between. CDR3 in DNA: TGCGCCAGCAGCCCTGTAGGCACAGGGTATGAGACCCAGTACTTC. Translated, it gives CASSPVGTGYETQYF.

This clone was recorded a few times. The J gene is TRBJ2-2, the V gene TRBV27; possibly TRBD2 for D (5 bases). CDR3 length: 13 residues. V lost 7 bases to trimming and J lost 7 bases, with 13 bases between them. Germline V gene lookup returns CDR1 MNHEY and CDR2 SMNVEV (reference sequence). DNA of the CDR3: TGTGCCAGCACCCGAAGAGGGTTCGGGGAGCTGTTTTTT. This sequence encodes CASTRRGFGELFF.

The table lists this clone with many counts. The chain couples TRBV4-1 to TRBJ2-2; 9 bases align to TRBD2. CDR1 MGHRA and CDR2 YSYEKL come from the germline V gene. The ends lost 1 base at V and 8 bases at J; junction bases unmatched: 14. This CDR3 is 18 amino acids long. The CDR3 region is CASSQGGLVAGETGELFF. The CDR3 DNA reads as TGCGCCAGCAGCCAAGGAGGTTTAGTAGCGGGAGAGACGGGGGAGCTGTTTTTT.

The chain carries TRBV2 and TRBJ1-2; tentative D call: TRBD1 (6 bases). Trimming shortened V by 5 bases and J by 3 bases, and 16 bases separated the two germline ends. Looked up from germline, CDR1 is SNHLY and CDR2 is FYNNEI. This CDR3 is 15 amino acids long. The DNA for the CDR3 is TGTGCCAGCAGTCAAGTAAAGGGGGGGTACTATGGCTACACCTTC. Its translation: CASSQVKGGYYGYTF.

This clone was recorded a few times. The chain combines TRBV5-1 with TRBJ1-6; possible D gene TRBD1, 5 bases. CDR1 and CDR2 from the germline V gene are SGHRS and YFSETQ. V lost 5 bases, J lost 7 bases, and 10 bases lay in between. The CDR3 covers 13 residues. CDR3 region: CASRRDLNSPLHF. In DNA form, the CDR3 reads TGCGCCAGCAGAAGGGACCTCAATTCACCCCTCCACTTT.

The J gene is TRBJ2-2, the V gene TRBV19; maybe TRBD2 (5 bases). Trimming pared 1 base from V and 5 bases from J, leaving 11 bases between. The germline gives CDR1 LNHDA, CDR2 SQIVND (reference sequence). CDR3 size: 15 residues. The CDR3: CASSIGGSGTGELFF. The DNA for the CDR3 is TGTGCCAGTAGTATAGGTGGGAGTGGAACCGGGGAGCTGTTTTTT.

The V and J genes are TRBV4-3 and TRBJ2-7; D is undetermined. V lost 0 bases, J lost 3 bases, and 21 bases lay in between. Germline CDR1 reads LGHNA; CDR2 reads YSLEER. This CDR3 is built from 18 residues. CDR3 nucleotides: TGCGCCAGCAGCCAAGAATTGCCCGCGCGGCCAATTGTCTACGAGCAGTACTTC. Its protein is CASSQELPARPIVYEQYF.

This clone was counted between two and nine times. The chain is built from TRBV27 and TRBJ1-5; tentative D call: TRBD1 (5 bases). The germline V gene encodes CDR1 MNHEY and CDR2 SMNVEV (reference sequence). CDR3 size: 14 residues. Between the trimmed V and J ends, which lost 7 bases and 3 bases, there was a span of 13 bases. The CDR3 protein is CASKGDSNNQPQHF. The DNA of the CDR3 is TGTGCCAGCAAGGGCGACAGCAACAATCAGCCCCAGCATTTT.